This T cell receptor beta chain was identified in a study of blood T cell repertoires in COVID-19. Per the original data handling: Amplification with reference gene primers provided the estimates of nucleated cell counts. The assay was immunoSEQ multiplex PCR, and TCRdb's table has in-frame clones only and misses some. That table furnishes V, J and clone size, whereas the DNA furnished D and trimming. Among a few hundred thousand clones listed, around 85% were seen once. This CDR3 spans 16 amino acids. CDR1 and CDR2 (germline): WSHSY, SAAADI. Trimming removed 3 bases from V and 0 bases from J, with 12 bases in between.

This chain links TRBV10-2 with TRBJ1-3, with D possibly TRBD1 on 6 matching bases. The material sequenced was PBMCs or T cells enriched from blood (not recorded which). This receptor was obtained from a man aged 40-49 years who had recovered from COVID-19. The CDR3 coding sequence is TGCGCCAGCAGTGATGGACAGACATACTCTGGAAACACCATATATTTT. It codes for CASSDGQTYSGNTIYF.